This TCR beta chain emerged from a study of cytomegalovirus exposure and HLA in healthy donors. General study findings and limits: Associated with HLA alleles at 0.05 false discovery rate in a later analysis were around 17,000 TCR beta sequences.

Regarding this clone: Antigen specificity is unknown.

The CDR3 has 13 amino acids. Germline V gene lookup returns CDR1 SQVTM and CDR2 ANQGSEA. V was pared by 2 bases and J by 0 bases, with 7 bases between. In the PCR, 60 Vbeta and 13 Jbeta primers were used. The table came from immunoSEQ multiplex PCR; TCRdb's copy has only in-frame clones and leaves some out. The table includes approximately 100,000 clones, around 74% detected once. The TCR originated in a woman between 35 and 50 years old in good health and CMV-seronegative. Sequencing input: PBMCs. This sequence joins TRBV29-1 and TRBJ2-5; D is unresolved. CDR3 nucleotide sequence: TGCAGCGTTGAACCCCAGTACCAAGAGACCCAGTACTTC. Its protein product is CSVEPQYQETQYF.